This T cell receptor (beta chain) is drawn from a study of blood T cells in healthy people across ages. V lost 6 bases to trimming and J lost 2 bases, with 18 bases between them. Germline CDR1 reads DFQATT; CDR2 reads SNEGSKA (reference sequence). CDR3 length: 15 residues. Together with a sample-barcoded 5' primer, a J-beta primer mix was included in a second PCR lasting roughly 7 to 11 cycles. Every sample gave at least 3 million paired-end reads containing CDR3. TCRdb redid the calling of the 5' RACE reads with MiXCR, one entry per CDR3 protein. The repertoire includes over 950,000 distinct CDR3 sequences, roughly 51% of them detected once, and around a fifth sits in the top ten.

This sequence originates from a woman aged 55 to 70 in good health. This chain joins TRBV20-1 and TRBJ2-3; either TRBD1 or TRBD2 may supply D (5 bases each). Material for sequencing was blood. Here the CDR3 reads CSATTGTEYTDTQYF. CDR3 coding DNA: TGCAGTGCCACAACCGGGACCGAATACACAGATACGCAGTATTTT.